This is a list of T cell receptor beta chains from one sample in a study of blood T cell repertoires in COVID-19. Sequencing was performed with immunoSEQ multiplex PCR; in TCRdb, only in-frame clones are kept and a portion is missing. Among roughly 150,000 clones, 84% were seen once, and the ten largest hold 44%. The sample comprised peripheral blood. These receptors originate from a human donor in a cohort sampled during active COVID-19. Both conserved end residues are part of each CDR3. D genes are given only for firm matches. Clone size is given for some rows only: seen once, a few or many times, or a class if the clone is expanded.

d_gene,v_gene,abundance,j_gene,CDR3nt,CDR3aa
TRBD2,TRBV4-3,NA,TRBJ2-3,TGCGCCAGCAGCCAACAGCGGGGGGGCACAGATACGCAGTATTTT,CASSQQRGGTDTQYF
NA,TRBV7-8,NA,TRBJ2-1,TGTGCCAGCAGCTTAGAAGCGGACCCATACAATGAGCAGTTCTTC,CASSLEADPYNEQFF
NA,TRBV7-8,NA,TRBJ2-1,TGTGCCAGCAGCTTAGGCATCCAGTATGACAATGAGCAGTTCTTC,CASSLGIQYDNEQFF
NA,TRBV7-2,NA,TRBJ2-6,TGTGCCAGCAGCATGCGGGACAGCAGCCCTGGGGCCAACGTCCTGACTTTC,CASSMRDSSPGANVLTF
NA,TRBV7-8,NA,TRBJ1-2,TGTGCCAGCAGCTTAGACAGGACTAACTATGGCTACACCTTC,CASSLDRTNYGYTF
TRBD2,TRBV5-1,NA,TRBJ2-2,TGCGCCAGCAGCTTGGGGACTAGCCAGAACACCGGGGAGCTGTTTTTT,CASSLGTSQNTGELFF
NA,TRBV29-1,once,TRBJ2-1,TGCAGCGCACGGGAGAGTGGCTCCTACAATGAGCAGTTCTTC,CSARESGSYNEQFF
NA,TRBV11-1,NA,TRBJ1-2,TGTGCCAGCAGCTTCCACCGGGACACAAGCGGCTACACCTTC,CASSFHRDTSGYTF
TRBD1,TRBV2,NA,TRBJ2-7,TGTGCCAGCAGTTCCGACAGGGTAAGGGTCGAGCAGTACTTC,CASSSDRVRVEQYF
TRBD1,TRBV5-4,NA,TRBJ2-5,TGTGCCAGCAGTCTACAGGGGACGGAGACCCAGTACTTC,CASSLQGTETQYF
NA,TRBV4-1,NA,TRBJ2-5,TGCGCCAGCAGCCAACAGGAGGGGCCGGAGACCCAGTACTTC,CASSQQEGPETQYF
TRBD2,TRBV6-2/TRBV6-3,NA,TRBJ2-2,TGTGCCAGCAGTCAAACTAGCGGGGCGAACACCGGGGAGCTGTTTTTT,CASSQTSGANTGELFF
NA,TRBV6-6,NA,TRBJ1-5,TGTGCCAGCAGTATACAGCTTAGCAATCAGCCCCAGCATTTT,CASSIQLSNQPQHF
NA,TRBV24-1,NA,TRBJ1-4,TGTGCCACCAGTGACAGGGTCAGCGAAAAACTGTTTTTT,CATSDRVSEKLFF
NA,TRBV5-6,NA,TRBJ1-1,TGTGCCAGCAGACGTCGGGGGGGAATGACTGAAGCTTTCTTT,CASRRRGGMTEAFF
NA,TRBV19,once,TRBJ1-5,TGTGCCACCCGCGGGCAGTACAATCAGCCCCAGCATTTT,CATRGQYNQPQHF
TRBD1,TRBV10-3,NA,TRBJ2-5,TGTGCCATCAGTAAGACAGGGGAACCACAAGAGACCCAGTACTTC,CAISKTGEPQETQYF
TRBD1,TRBV5-1,NA,TRBJ1-2,TGCGCCAGCAGCCCGACGACAGGGGGCTATGGCTACACCTTC,CASSPTTGGYGYTF
TRBD1,TRBV9,NA,TRBJ1-2,TGTGCCAGCAGCGTAGGAGGGGGCGATGGCTACACCTTC,CASSVGGGDGYTF
TRBD2,TRBV19,NA,TRBJ2-1,TGTGCCAGTAGTATACTAGCGGGGACACACTACAATGAGCAGTTCTTC,CASSILAGTHYNEQFF
NA,TRBV19,NA,TRBJ1-5,TGTGCCAGTAGAGGGACTCCCTTTAGCGGACAGCCCCAGCATTTT,CASRGTPFSGQPQHF
NA,TRBV7-3,NA,TRBJ2-3,TGTGCCAGCAGCTTTTTAAGCGGGAGCACAGATACGCAGTATTTT,CASSFLSGSTDTQYF
NA,TRBV5-1,few,TRBJ2-7,TGCGCCAGCAGCCCGGGGGACAGCACCTACGAGCAGTACTTC,CASSPGDSTYEQYF